The 11 T cell receptor beta chains reported below all come from one sample, sequenced in a study of identical twins. Using its own MiXCR run on the 5' RACE reads, TCRdb lists one record per CDR3 protein. The data contain 200,000 to 250,000 distinct CDR3 sequences, over 9.5% of them singletons. In addition, the sample was reused for a study of yellow fever vaccine responses in identical twins.

Sequencing input: memory (CD45RO+) T cells sorted from blood. The origin of the receptors is a woman aged 18-29 years in good health.

This chain connects TRBV20-1 to TRBJ2-7; perhaps D is TRBD1 or TRBD2 (6 bases each). Germline lookup yields CDR1 DFQATT and CDR2 SNEGSKA (reference sequence). This CDR3 is 14 amino acids long. The V end was cut by 3 bases, the J end by 5 bases, with 17 bases between. The CDR3 nucleotides read TGCAGTGCTAGCGCGAGGGGGGCCTTCGACGAGCAGTACTTC. This codes for CSASARGAFDEQYF.

This clonotype was seen a handful of times. DNA of the CDR3: TGCAGTGCTGGTGACCAGGGGATTTCCTACGAGCAGTACTTC. It specifies CSAGDQGISYEQYF. V and J are TRBV20-1 and TRBJ2-7; D may be TRBD1 (6 bases). The CDR3 is 14 residues long. V dropped 5 bases and J dropped 1 base, with 15 bases sitting between them. The germline V gene encodes CDR1 DFQATT and CDR2 SNEGSKA (reference sequence).

This clonotype was observed at least ten times. The CDR3 sequence: CSVELSVAEQFF. CDR3 DNA sequence: TGCAGCGTTGAGCTGTCCGTCGCTGAGCAGTTCTTC. The V call is TRBV29-1, the J call TRBJ2-1, with no clear D. Trimming took 3 bases from V and 9 from J, leaving 12 bases between them. In germline, CDR1 is SQVTM, CDR2 ANQGSEA. The CDR3 is made up of 12 amino acids.

This clonotype was seen a handful of times. V gene TRBV25-1 combines with J gene TRBJ1-6; 7 nucleotides match TRBD1. V trimming: 2 bases; J trimming: 7 bases; junction bases outside the gene matches: 2. This CDR3 has 14 amino acids. Germline V gives CDR1 MGHDK, CDR2 SYGVNS. CDR3 loop: CASSEEGQNSPLHF. The CDR3 nucleotides read TGTGCCAGCAGTGAAGAGGGACAGAATTCACCCCTCCACTTT.

There are a few counts of this clonotype. The V call is TRBV20-1, the J call TRBJ2-5; the match to TRBD2 covers 8 bases. V gave up 3 bases and J gave up 5 bases; unmatched junction bases: 11. The CDR3 covers 15 residues. The germline CDR1 and CDR2 sequences are DFQATT and SNEGSKA (reference sequence). CDR3 in DNA: TGCAGTGCTAGGGGAGGACTAGCTAAAGAGGAGACCCAGTACTTC. The encoded protein is CSARGGLAKEETQYF.

This clonotype was seen repeatedly, ten times or more. This chain links TRBV5-5 with TRBJ2-7; possible D gene TRBD2, 5 bases. The CDR3 extends over 15 amino acids. Trimming left V 4 bases short and J 2 bases short, with 16 bases between. Germline V CDR1 and CDR2: SGHKS, YYEKEE (reference sequence). The CDR3 nucleotides read TGTGCCAGCAGCCTAACCCTGACCGGGACCTACGAGCAGTACTTC. Translating gives CASSLTLTGTYEQYF.

Ten or more counts support this clonotype. The chain carries TRBV7-9 and TRBJ1-2; no firm D call. The CDR3 has 15 amino acids. Germline loops: CDR1 SEHNR, CDR2 FQNEAQ (reference sequence). V lost 0 bases to trimming and J lost 2 bases, with 10 bases between them. CDR3 in DNA: TGTGCCAGCAGCTTAGCCGGGAGAGACAACTATGGCTACACCTTC. It encodes CASSLAGRDNYGYTF.

This clonotype was seen many times. The CDR3, as DNA: TGTGCCAGCAGGATTGGAGGGACCAAAGATACGCAGTATTTT. Amino acid sequence: CASRIGGTKDTQYF. This rearrangement joins TRBV28 to TRBJ2-3; the D gene is possibly TRBD2 (6 bases). CDR3 size: 14 residues. Germline lookup yields CDR1 MDHEN and CDR2 SYDVKM. Trimming stripped 6 bases from V and 5 bases from J, with 15 bases between.

This clonotype was counted at least ten times. V gene TRBV7-2 combines with J gene TRBJ2-2; 7 bases agree with TRBD2. CDR3 length: 16 residues. Germline assignment: CDR1 SGHTA and CDR2 FQGNSA. The junction had 4 bases not matched to a gene; V was cut back by 2 bases and J by 1 base. This CDR3 is CASSLRAGRNTGELFF. The CDR3 coding sequence is TGTGCCAGCAGCTTACGAGCGGGGAGGAACACCGGGGAGCTGTTTTTT.

The table lists this clonotype with a few counts. The chain combines TRBV27 with TRBJ2-1, with D perhaps being TRBD1 or TRBD2 (7 bases each). In germline, CDR1 is MNHEY, CDR2 SMNVEV (reference sequence). Trimming removed 3 bases from V and 10 bases from J, with 13 bases in between. The CDR3 has 13 amino acids. CDR3 nucleotides: TGTGCCAGCAGTTTGAACAGGGGAGGGGAGCAGTTCTTC. Its translation: CASSLNRGGEQFF.

This clonotype appeared a few times. J is TRBJ2-3 and V is TRBV11-2; 7 bases map to TRBD2. The ends lost 4 bases at V and 0 bases at J; junction bases unmatched: 7. The germline V gene encodes CDR1 SGHAT and CDR2 FQNNGV. The CDR3 covers 16 residues. The CDR3 DNA sequence: TGTGCCAGCAGCTCCCGGGGGGTGGCTAGCACAGATACGCAGTATTTT. It is translated as CASSSRGVASTDTQYF.